The 25 T cell receptor beta chains reported below all come from one sample, sequenced in a study of cytomegalovirus exposure and HLA in healthy donors. The study ran its PCR with 60 Vbeta and 13 Jbeta primers. Using immunoSEQ multiplex PCR, the repertoire was profiled, and TCRdb retains in-frame clones only, with some absent. The sample holds about 200,000 clones, about 77% seen once. Sequenced input: PBMCs. The receptor source for this set is a woman in her twenties or thirties in good health and CMV-seronegative.

CDR3 in amino acids: CASSPQGEGNQPQHF. DNA of the CDR3: TGTGCCAGTAGCCCGCAGGGGGAGGGCAATCAGCCCCAGCATTTT. The chain carries TRBV19 and TRBJ1-5; TRBD1 matches at 7 bases. The CDR3 consists of 15 residues. With V trimmed by 6 bases and J by 2 bases, 7 bases remained unmatched. Germline lookup yields CDR1 LNHDA and CDR2 SQIVND (reference sequence). Full variable domain (remainder filled in from reference TRBV19 and TRBJ1-5): DGGITQSPKYLFRKEGQNVTLSCEQNLNHDAMYWYRQDPGQGLRLIYYSQIVNDFQKGDIAEGYSVSREKKESFPLTVTSAQKNPTAFYLCASSPQGEGNQPQHFGDGTRLSIL.

This clone was detected only once. The rearrangement joins TRBV16 to TRBJ2-2; D not resolved. The CDR3 contains 15 residues. Trimming shortened V by 3 bases and J by 0 bases, and 8 bases separated the two germline ends. CDR1 and CDR2 (germline): KGHSY, FQNENV. CDR3 protein: CASSQLHSNTGELFF. The CDR3 coding sequence is TGTGCCAGCAGCCAGTTACATTCGAACACCGGGGAGCTGTTTTTT. The whole variable domain, remainder taken from reference TRBV16 and TRBJ2-2, is GEEVAQTPKHLVRGEGQKAKLYCAPIKGHSYVFWYQQVLKNEFKFLISFQNENVFDETGMPKERFSAKCLPNSPCSLEIQATKLEDSAVYFCASSQLHSNTGELFFGEGSRLTVL.

This clone was seen just once. The J gene is TRBJ2-7, the V gene TRBV4-1; tentative D call: TRBD1 (7 bases). V was trimmed by 3 bases and J by 3 bases, leaving 15 bases between them. Germline V CDR1 and CDR2: MGHRA, YSYEKL. The CDR3 extends over 15 amino acids. This CDR3 is CASSQAGGSSYEQYF. The CDR3 DNA follows: TGCGCCAGCAGCCAGGCAGGGGGGTCAAGCTACGAGCAGTACTTC.

The rearrangement links TRBV29-1 to TRBJ2-7; D is possibly TRBD1 (6 bases). Per germline, CDR1 SQVTM and CDR2 ANQGSEA. V was clipped by 6 bases and J by 5 bases, with 17 bases between them. This CDR3 contains 13 residues. The CDR3 DNA reads TGCAGCGTAACCGGGACATCTGCCAACGAGCAGTACTTC. The encoded protein is CSVTGTSANEQYF.

The chain is built from TRBV12-2 and TRBJ2-7; the table's D call, TRBD2, was not checked against the DNA. TRBV12-2 corresponds to a pseudogene. This CDR3 spans 16 amino acids. The CDR3 DNA is TGTGCAAGTCGCTTAGGGAGGACCTTGGGGTCCTACGAGCAGTACTTC. Translation: CASRLGRTLGSYEQYF.

The chain carries TRBV19 and TRBJ2-3, with 10 bases aligning to TRBD2. This CDR3 spans 13 amino acids. Trimming cost V 7 bases and J 5 bases; bases outside gene matches: 3. Germline V gene sequence: CDR1 LNHDA, CDR2 SQIVND (reference sequence). CDR3 in DNA: TGTGCCAGTAAGGAGCGGGAGGGAGATACGCAGTATTTT. It translates to CASKEREGDTQYF.

The chain combines TRBV4-1 with TRBJ1-2; 7 bases agree with TRBD1. Losses at the gene ends were 4 bases for V and 4 bases for J; bases not matched to a gene: 3. Germline V gene sequence: CDR1 MGHRA, CDR2 YSYEKL. The CDR3 is made up of 13 amino acids. The CDR3 spells CASSLTGVYGYTF. The CDR3 DNA reads TGCGCCAGCAGCCTTACAGGGGTCTATGGCTACACCTTC.

V usage is TRBV6-1 and J usage is TRBJ1-4, with 7 bases that match TRBD1. CDR1 and CDR2 (germline): MNHNS, SASEGT. Trimming cost V 7 bases and J 3 bases; bases outside gene matches: 8. This CDR3 is 15 amino acids long. The CDR3 here is CASTMNRGPNEKLFF. The CDR3 DNA follows: TGTGCCAGCACAATGAACAGGGGCCCTAATGAAAAACTGTTTTTT.

This chain uses TRBV5-6 with TRBJ1-5; TRBD1 matches 12 bases. The trim removed 3 bases at V and 6 bases at J, leaving 10 bases unmatched. Per germline, CDR1 SGHDT and CDR2 YYEEEE. This CDR3 comprises 17 residues. CDR3 residues: CASSSWRDRGRSQPQHF. The CDR3 nucleotides read TGTGCCAGCAGCTCTTGGCGGGACAGGGGGCGCAGTCAGCCCCAGCATTTT.

The rearrangement uses TRBV11-1 and TRBJ2-7, with 10 bases aligning to TRBD1. V lost 5 bases, J lost 3 bases, and 4 bases stayed unmatched. CDR1 and CDR2 (germline): SGHAT, FQDESV (reference sequence). The CDR3 length is 14 residues. CDR3 bases: TGTGCCAGCAGCAAGACAGGGGGCGACTACGAGCAGTACTTC. Its protein is CASSKTGGDYEQYF.

The chain joins TRBV5-1 to TRBJ2-3; TRBD1 matches at 8 bases. V was clipped by 4 bases and J by 0 bases; unmatched bases: 4. The CDR3 has 15 amino acids. Germline CDR1 SGHRS, CDR2 YFSETQ. The CDR3 reads CASSITGGSTDTQYF. CDR3 nucleotides: TGCGCCAGCAGCATAACAGGGGGTAGCACAGATACGCAGTATTTT.

The V and J genes are TRBV5-6 and TRBJ2-7; 7 positions match TRBD2. The V gene end was trimmed by 4 bases and the J gene end by 6 bases; junction bases not matched to a gene: 10. CDR3 size: 14 residues. Germline CDR1 is SGHDT and CDR2 is YYEEEE. CDR3 sequence: CASSPEGGVGEQYF. The CDR3 nucleotides are TGTGCCAGCAGCCCGGAGGGAGGGGTGGGCGAGCAGTACTTC.

The chain uses TRBV9 and TRBJ1-1; 9 bases line up with TRBD1. CDR3 length equals 15 residues. The germline CDR1 and CDR2 sequences are SGDLS and YYNGEE. J gave up 4 bases and V 1 base, and 5 bases lay outside the gene matches. The CDR3 DNA sequence: TGTGCCAGCAGCGTACAGGGACAGGGAATCACTGAAGCTTTCTTT. Translated: CASSVQGQGITEAFF.

This clone was recorded many times. The chain employs TRBV28 and TRBJ1-4; 9 positions agree with TRBD1. Germline V gene lookup returns CDR1 MDHEN and CDR2 SYDVKM. The CDR3 is 14 amino acids. V lost 5 bases to trimming and J lost 7 bases; unmatched junction nucleotides: 5. The CDR3 sequence is CASSRQGDSEKLFF. The CDR3 region has the DNA TGTGCCAGCAGTCGACAGGGGGATAGTGAAAAACTGTTTTTT.

Turning to this clone: Other DNA sequences within the sample encode an identical CDR3. This sequence joins TRBV5-1 and TRBJ2-7; 11 nucleotides match TRBD2. Losses at the gene ends were 2 bases for V and 0 bases for J; bases not matched to a gene: 4. The germline CDR1 and CDR2 sequences are SGHRS and YFSETQ. The CDR3 covers 16 residues. This chain's CDR3 is CASSLGLAGDSYEQYF. The CDR3 bases are TGCGCCAGCAGCTTAGGACTAGCGGGTGACTCCTACGAGCAGTACTTC. The variable domain in full, completed from reference TRBV5-1 and TRBJ2-7, reads KAGVTQTPRYLIKTRGQQVTLSCSPISGHRSVSWYQQTPGQGLQFLFEYFSETQRNKGNFPGRFSGRQFSNSRSEMNVSTLELGDSALYLCASSLGLAGDSYEQYFGPGTRLTVT.

This clone was seen only once. The chain links TRBV7-6 to TRBJ2-7; D is possibly TRBD2 (6 bases). Trimming removed 5 bases from V and 13 bases from J, with 15 bases in between. The CDR3 is 11 residues long. The germline CDR1 and CDR2 sequences are SGHVS and FNYEAQ. Here the CDR3 DNA reads TGTGCCAGCAGCCAGGGACTGTCGTTATACTTC. Translation: CASSQGLSLYF.

The rearrangement links TRBV15 to TRBJ2-1, with TRBD2 matching 11 bases. V lost 5 bases and J lost 6; bases outside the gene matches: 3. The CDR3 loop spans 14 amino acids. Per germline, CDR1 LNHNV and CDR2 YYDKDF (reference sequence). The DNA for the CDR3 is TGTGCCACCAGCCAGGGACTAGCGGCCAATGAGCAGTTCTTC. Its protein product is CATSQGLAANEQFF.

The J gene is TRBJ1-2, the V gene TRBV2, with 10 bases lining up with TRBD1. CDR3 length: 13 amino acids. Germline V lookup: CDR1 SNHLY, CDR2 FYNNEI. J lost 5 bases, V lost 8 bases, and 5 bases had no gene match. For the CDR3, the DNA is TGTGCCAGCCTCTGGGACAGGGGTTATGGCTACACCTTC. Protein: CASLWDRGYGYTF.

V is TRBV19 and J is TRBJ2-7, with a tentative D call TRBD2 (5 bases). This CDR3 is built from 15 residues. Deletions cut 3 bases from V and 0 bases from J, with 12 bases between. Germline V gene sequence: CDR1 LNHDA, CDR2 SQIVND (reference sequence). The CDR3 here is CASSISRGPSYEQYF. The CDR3 region has the DNA TGTGCCAGTAGTATTAGTCGAGGGCCCTCCTACGAGCAGTACTTC.

This rearrangement joins TRBV7-2 to TRBJ2-3, with D unclear. This CDR3 has 12 amino acids. Germline V lookup: CDR1 SGHTA, CDR2 FQGNSA. Trimming removed 5 bases at V and 11 bases at J, with 14 bases between. In nucleotides, the CDR3 is TGTGCCAGCAGCCACGACTGGAGTAAGCAGTATTTT. Protein: CASSHDWSKQYF.

This clone came up once. In DNA form, the CDR3 reads TGTGCCAGTAGTGCCTACTATCTGTGGCAAACAGGTACCTCTGGGGCCAACGTCCTGACTTTC. It encodes CASSAYYLWQTGTSGANVLTF. The V gene is TRBV19, the J gene TRBJ2-6; perhaps TRBD1 as D (5 bases). The CDR3 runs 21 residues. The germline V and J ends were trimmed by 5 bases and 0 bases, with 26 bases remaining between them. Germline CDR1 reads LNHDA; CDR2 reads SQIVND (reference sequence).

The chain carries TRBV18 and TRBJ2-1, with 12 bases matching TRBD2. The CDR3 sequence is 15 residues long. In germline, CDR1 is KGHSH, CDR2 LQKENI. With V trimmed by 5 bases and J by 5 bases, 4 bases remained unmatched. In DNA, the CDR3 is TGTGCCAGCTCATCCACTAGCGGGAGGCACAATGAGCAGTTCTTC. This sequence encodes CASSSTSGRHNEQFF. Supplemented by reference TRBV18 and TRBJ2-1, the full variable domain reads NAGVMQNPRHLVRRRGQEARLRCSPMKGHSHVYWYRQLPEEGLKFMVYLQKENIIDESGMPKERFSAEFPKEGPSILRIQQVVRGDSAAYFCASSSTSGRHNEQFFGPGTRLTVL.

The sample holds one count of this clone. V and J are TRBV7-2 and TRBJ1-4; D unclear. The CDR3 extends over 15 amino acids. The V gene lost 2 bases and the J gene lost 5 bases, with 12 bases spanning the gap. Germline lookup yields CDR1 SGHTA and CDR2 FQGNSA. CDR3 sequence: CASSLRDTLNEKLFF. Here the CDR3 DNA reads TGTGCCAGCAGCTTACGCGACACCTTAAATGAAAAACTGTTTTTT.

This clone was found a few times. The chain links TRBV4-1 to TRBJ1-2; 8 positions match TRBD1. Germline CDR1 reads MGHRA; CDR2 reads YSYEKL. V trimming: 6 bases; J trimming: 0 bases; junction bases outside the gene matches: 6. The CDR3 has 15 residues. CDR3 nucleotides: TGCGCCAGCAGTCGACAGGGGCAAACTAACTATGGCTACACCTTC. It encodes CASSRQGQTNYGYTF.

The rearrangement uses TRBV30 and TRBJ2-1, with D hard to call. CDR3 length: 16 amino acids. The V end was cut by 0 bases, the J end by 5 bases, with 17 bases between. CDR1 and CDR2 (germline): GTSNPN, SVGIG (reference sequence). Here the CDR3 reads CAWSVLWLSLDNEQFF. In DNA, the CDR3 is TGTGCCTGGAGTGTATTGTGGCTTAGCCTGGACAATGAGCAGTTCTTC.